This T cell receptor beta chain was sequenced for a study of human T cells and chemical hapten exposure. As for time point: patch test 3, about 24 weeks after DPC sensitization. Treatment in this sample: therapeutic diphenylcyclopropenone sensitization with weekly scalp DPC. Extraction yielded total RNA from whole blood (unfractionated). Each donor was an alopecia patient between 18 and 70 years of age who qualified for DPC. The CDR3 sequence is 12 residues long. Germline trimming cut 7 bases from V and 2 bases from J; bases unmatched to any gene: 4. Looked up from germline, CDR1 is SQVTM and CDR2 is ANQGSEA. This clonotype has only a few counts. Antigen: not known. The library put unique molecular identifiers onto individual cDNA molecules. TCRdb fed the RACE reads into MiXCR, producing one record per CDR3 protein. The data hold around 40,000 distinct CDR3 sequences, with 10% to 15% observed a single time.

Study-wide results and limits: TCRs exceeding 1 in 1000 frequency stayed unchanged with DPC sensitization. Positively correlated with patch test score were the counts of PT1 expanded TCRs.

This material consisted of whole blood, taken in connection with sensitization to the hapten diphenylcyclopropenone (DPC). This receptor was taken from a woman aged 40 to 49 with alopecia areata. Some clones in this sample may be carry-over from other donors' samples. The chain has TRBV29-1 and TRBJ1-2; 7 positions match TRBD1. The CDR3 DNA sequence: TGCAGCGCAGGACAGGAAAACTATGGCTACACCTTC. As protein: CSAGQENYGYTF. Supplemented by reference TRBV29-1 and TRBJ1-2, the full variable domain reads SAVISQKPSRDICQRGTSLTIQCQVDSQVTMMFWYRQQPGQSLTLIATANQGSEATYESGFVIDKFPISRPNLTFSTLTVSNMSPEDSSIYLCSAGQENYGYTFGSGTRLTVV.